The clone carrying this TCR beta chain was picked up a small number of times. This entry comes from a study of regulatory T cells in long-lasting Graves disease. The time point denotes: newly diagnosed GD, antithyroid drugs for less than 3 months. Following extraction of RNA from PBMCs, that RNA was used to make the TCR library. Patients were enrolled at an endocrinology department in Xi'an, China. Germline-derived CDR1 and CDR2 are MNHNS and SASEGT. The V end was cut by 10 bases, the J end by 6 bases, with 10 bases between. The CDR3 contains 11 residues. Construction of the TCR beta libraries employed iRepertoire HTBI primers in conjunction with Arm-PCR of CDR3 regions. In TCRdb, the multiplex PCR reads were re-called with MiXCR into one record per CDR3 protein. The sample contains around 500,000 distinct CDR3 sequences, approximately 13% of which appear only once. Another study also made use of these data, one on T cells in Graves' hyperthyroidism and ophthalmopathy. That study reports: Patients aged 18 to 65 had newly diagnosed hyperthyroidism lasting under 2 months.

V is TRBV6-1 and J is TRBJ2-1; D not certain. The sequence was collected from a man younger than 45 with Graves disease. Source: peripheral blood mononuclear cells (PBMCs), taken at new diagnosis, from a patient treated with antithyroid drugs. The CDR3 DNA reads TGTGCCACAGGACCGGCCAATGAGCAGTTCTTC. It yields the protein CATGPANEQFF.